The clone carrying this T cell receptor beta chain occurred a few times. The sample belongs to a study of blood T cell repertoires in COVID-19. This CDR3 is built from 15 residues. Germline CDR1 reads SGHTA; CDR2 reads FQGNSA. Trimming shortened V by 5 bases and J by 4 bases, and 14 bases separated the two germline ends. Clones were sequenced by immunoSEQ multiplex PCR, and TCRdb holds only the in-frame ones, with some missing. The profile covers 250,000 to 350,000 clones, with about 89% appearing a single time and under 15% taken by the ten largest. The V and J genes are TRBV7-2 and TRBJ1-4, with a possible D match to TRBD1 (6 bases). The sample comprised peripheral blood. The TCR sequence derives from a woman aged 55-70 years with acute or convalescent COVID-19. In nucleotides, the CDR3 is TGTGCCAGCAGCGAGGGAGGGGGGATTAATGAAAAACTGTTTTTT. Its protein product is CASSEGGGINEKLFF.